Listed here are 30 T cell receptor beta chains from one sample, sequenced in a study of OX40 agonist ivuxolimab in advanced cancers. Libraries were built with the immunoSEQ multiplex PCR assay. In its TCRdb copy, this immuneACCESS table keeps in-frame sequences only and misses some clones. Where compared with another copy, unresolved V genes explain less than half of these, and the others have no known cause. The sample table records about 28,000 clones; 70% to 90% of these occur just once. The ten top clones hold 25% to 35% of the sample. The sample in question was CD4+ or CD8+ T cells sorted from blood, obtained in a trial of the OX40 agonist ivuxolimab. These receptors originate from an adult with an advanced solid tumor such as melanoma, head and neck, liver or kidney cancer.

The chain couples TRBV6-1 to TRBJ1-1; D perhaps matches TRBD1 (6 bases). CDR1 is MNHNS, CDR2 SASEGT, per germline. The CDR3 loop spans 15 amino acids. The V and J ends lost 1 base and 1 base respectively, with 10 bases between them. The CDR3 here is CASSEDATGNTEAFF. CDR3 coding DNA: TGTGCCAGCAGTGAAGACGCGACAGGGAACACTGAAGCTTTCTTT.

This rearrangement joins TRBV7-9 to TRBJ1-2, with D uncertain. The germline CDR1 and CDR2 sequences are SEHNR and FQNEAQ (reference sequence). V gave up 7 bases and J gave up 8 bases, with 14 bases separating them. The CDR3 runs to 12 residues. The CDR3 reads CASNLEADGYTF. CDR3 DNA sequence: TGTGCCAGCAACCTGGAGGCAGACGGCTACACCTTC.

The V gene is TRBV7-2, the J gene TRBJ2-7, with 7 bases fitting TRBD2. Per the germline V gene, CDR1 is SGHTA and CDR2 is FQGNSA. Germline trimming cut 2 bases from V and 1 base from J; bases unmatched to any gene: 5. The CDR3 runs 15 residues. The DNA of the CDR3 is TGTGCCAGCAGCTTATGGGCTAGCGGATCCTACGAGCAGTACTTC. Residues: CASSLWASGSYEQYF.

The J gene is TRBJ2-1, the V gene TRBV27; no clear D gene. This CDR3 spans 15 amino acids. Germline V lookup: CDR1 MNHEY, CDR2 SMNVEV (reference sequence). Deletions cut 7 bases from V and 3 bases from J, with 16 bases between. The CDR3 here is CASTPNSGLYNEQFF. CDR3 in DNA: TGTGCCAGCACTCCAAATTCGGGTCTCTACAATGAGCAGTTCTTC.

This clone was counted only a few times. This rearrangement joins TRBV5-1 to TRBJ2-4; D is perhaps TRBD2 (5 bases). CDR1 is SGHRS and CDR2 is YFSETQ in the germline V gene. CDR3 length equals 17 residues. Trimming removed 0 bases from V and 0 bases from J, with 13 bases in between. In DNA form, the CDR3 reads TGCGCCAGCAGCTTGGCCTTTAGTCGGGGAGCCAAAAACATTCAGTACTTC. This sequence encodes CASSLAFSRGAKNIQYF. The entire variable domain, with the rest obtained from reference TRBV5-1 and TRBJ2-4, is as follows: KAGVTQTPRYLIKTRGQQVTLSCSPISGHRSVSWYQQTPGQGLQFLFEYFSETQRNKGNFPGRFSGRQFSNSRSEMNVSTLELGDSALYLCASSLAFSRGAKNIQYFGAGTRLSVL.

The chain employs TRBV28 and TRBJ2-5; possibly TRBD1 for D (6 bases). Germline loops: CDR1 MDHEN, CDR2 SYDVKM. The V and J ends lost 2 bases and 3 bases respectively, with 10 bases between them. The CDR3 has 14 amino acids. The CDR3, as DNA: TGTGCCAGCAGTTTAGGGACAAAGAAAGAGACCCAGTACTTC. Translated, it gives CASSLGTKKETQYF.

The J gene is TRBJ2-1, the V gene TRBV6-5, with a weak D call TRBD1 (6 bases). V lost 4 bases, J lost 3 bases, and 10 bases lay in between. The CDR3 is made up of 14 amino acids. In germline, CDR1 is MNHEY, CDR2 SVGAGI. Here the CDR3 DNA reads TGTGCCAGCAGTTCCTCGGGACACTACAATGAGCAGTTCTTC. This codes for CASSSSGHYNEQFF.

The table lists this clone with a count of one. The chain carries TRBV6-1 and TRBJ2-1; TRBD2 matches 8 bases. CDR3 size: 15 residues. The germline V gene has CDR1 MNHNS and CDR2 SASEGT. Losses at the gene ends were 1 base for V and 8 bases for J; bases not matched to a gene: 7. CDR3 in amino acids: CASSEVGLAGDEQFF. The DNA for the CDR3 is TGTGCCAGCAGTGAAGTTGGGCTAGCGGGCGATGAGCAGTTCTTC.

The chain uses TRBV10-2 and TRBJ2-7, with a weak D call TRBD2 (5 bases). This CDR3 is 13 amino acids long. Germline-derived CDR1 and CDR2 are WSHSY and SAAADI. Trimming removed 4 bases at V and 4 bases at J, with 11 bases between. CDR3: CASSAGLGYEQYF. The DNA for the CDR3 is TGCGCCAGCAGTGCGGGGTTAGGGTACGAGCAGTACTTC.

The CDR3 bases are TGTGCCAGCAGCGACGGGACTAAGCGCTCCGGGGAGCTGTTTTTT. It yields the protein CASSDGTKRSGELFF. The chain carries TRBV9 and TRBJ2-2; TRBD2 matches 7 bases. The J segment lost 6 bases and the V segment lost 3 bases, leaving 8 bases of the junction unmatched. CDR1 and CDR2 (germline): SGDLS, YYNGEE. The CDR3 length is 15 residues.

V and J are TRBV11-2 and TRBJ2-1, with unresolved D. V gave up 3 bases and J gave up 0 bases, with 6 bases separating them. This CDR3 contains 14 residues. CDR1 SGHAT and CDR2 FQNNGV come from the germline V gene. The DNA of the CDR3 is TGTGCCAGCAGCTTCCCGAGCTCCTACAATGAGCAGTTCTTC. This gives the protein CASSFPSSYNEQFF.

The rearrangement uses TRBV5-3 and TRBJ1-1; maybe TRBD1 (5 bases). TRBV5-3 is an ORF, and what it does is uncertain. Trimming removed 1 base from V and 3 bases from J, with 16 bases in between. There are 16 residues in the CDR3. CDR3 bases: TGTGCCAGAAGCTTGAGGTCCAGGGAGGGTCACACTGAAGCTTTCTTT. Translation gives CARSLRSREGHTEAFF.

V usage is TRBV6-5 and J usage is TRBJ1-5, with 8 bases that match TRBD1. The CDR3 has 14 residues. The germline gives CDR1 MNHEY, CDR2 SVGAGI. Trimming at V came to 6 bases and at J to 6 bases, leaving 7 bases not matched to a gene. The CDR3 DNA sequence: TGTGCCAGCAGCCTACAGGGGGATCTTCAGCCCCAGCATTTT. This sequence encodes CASSLQGDLQPQHF.

This clone has only a few counts. CDR3 in amino acids: CASSRGGLPYEQYF. For the CDR3, the DNA is TGTGCCAGCAGCCGCGGGGGACTACCCTACGAGCAGTACTTC. V usage is TRBV5-8 and J usage is TRBJ2-7; TRBD2 matches at 7 bases. Trimming removed 4 bases from V and 2 bases from J; junction bases left unmatched: 6. Germline assignment: CDR1 SGHTS and CDR2 YDEGEE. The CDR3 is 14 amino acids.

The rearrangement links TRBV27 to TRBJ2-7; unclear D gene. CDR1 and CDR2 (germline): MNHEY, SMNVEV (reference sequence). V was shortened by 6 bases and J by 0 bases, with 9 bases between the two germline ends. This CDR3 region has 13 residues. The CDR3 DNA is TGTGCCAGCAGCCCGAACCCCTCCTACGAGCAGTACTTC. It specifies CASSPNPSYEQYF.

The chain carries TRBV7-9 and TRBJ2-7; D not certain. This CDR3 has 13 residues. Germline V gene data show CDR1 as SEHNR and CDR2 as FQNEAQ (reference sequence). Trimming removed 4 bases at V and 3 bases at J, with 10 bases between. The CDR3 here is CASSSASNYEQYF. The CDR3 DNA reads as TGTGCCAGCAGCTCCGCGAGTAACTACGAGCAGTACTTC.

Concerning this clone itself: Different DNA sequences within this sample yield the same CDR3. The chain links TRBV6-5 to TRBJ1-1; D remains ambiguous. Germline CDR1 MNHEY, CDR2 SVGAGI. Trimming stripped 2 bases from V and 1 base from J, with 5 bases between. This CDR3 spans 13 amino acids. This CDR3 is CASSYPGNTEAFF. The CDR3 coding sequence is TGTGCCAGCAGTTACCCAGGGAACACTGAAGCTTTCTTT.

V gene TRBV7-8 combines with J gene TRBJ2-1; D might be TRBD2 (6 bases). CDR3 length equals 13 residues. Germline CDR1 reads SGHVS; CDR2 reads FQNEAQ. V gave up 4 bases and J gave up 5 bases, with 9 bases separating them. This chain's CDR3 is CASSSRGNNEQFF. The DNA for the CDR3 is TGTGCCAGCAGCTCCCGCGGGAACAATGAGCAGTTCTTC.

This rearrangement joins TRBV7-8 to TRBJ1-6, with TRBD1 matching over 10 bases. The junction had 10 bases not matched to a gene; V was cut back by 5 bases and J by 9 bases. CDR3 length equals 16 residues. The germline V gene encodes CDR1 SGHVS and CDR2 FQNEAQ. The CDR3 sequence is CASSNLSRDRGSPLHF. CDR3 DNA sequence: TGTGCCAGCAGCAATCTTTCGCGGGACAGGGGTTCACCCCTCCACTTT. The whole variable domain, remainder taken from reference TRBV7-8 and TRBJ1-6, is GAGVSQSPRYKVAKRGQDVALRCDPISGHVSLFWYQQALGQGPEFLTYFQNEAQLDKSGLPSDRFFAERPEGSVSTLKIQRTQQEDSAVYLCASSNLSRDRGSPLHFGNGTRLTVT.

The J gene is TRBJ2-3, the V gene TRBV7-9; TRBD1 matches at 9 bases. The CDR3 covers 13 residues. From germline, CDR1 is SEHNR and CDR2 FQNEAQ (reference sequence). Unmatched junction bases numbered 5, after V lost 7 bases and J lost 6 bases. CDR3 residues: CASTTGGTDTQYF. Written as DNA, the CDR3 is TGTGCCAGCACGACAGGGGGTACTGATACGCAGTATTTT.

This chain uses TRBV7-9 with TRBJ2-3; no firm D call. The V gene's germline CDR1 is SEHNR and CDR2 FQNEAQ (reference sequence). This CDR3 is 12 amino acids long. V shed 1 base and J shed 4 bases, with 3 bases lying between them. Written as DNA, the CDR3 is TGTGCCAGCAGCTTAGGCCCAGATACGCAGTATTTT. Amino acid sequence: CASSLGPDTQYF.

The rearrangement joins TRBV6-6 to TRBJ2-7; TRBD1 might be the D (5 bases). This CDR3 has 15 residues. The V end was cut by 5 bases, the J end by 3 bases, with 17 bases between. Germline V gene lookup returns CDR1 MNHNY and CDR2 SVGAGI (reference sequence). The CDR3 DNA sequence: TGTGCCAGCAGTGGGGCCGAAGTTACCATCTACGAGCAGTACTTC. As protein: CASSGAEVTIYEQYF.

The CDR3 loop reads CATRGQNYEQYF. The CDR3 region has the DNA TGTGCCACCAGGGGACAGAACTACGAGCAGTACTTC. The chain uses TRBV14 and TRBJ2-7; 7 nucleotides line up with TRBD1. CDR1 is SGHDN and CDR2 is FVKESK in the germline V gene. The CDR3 has 12 residues. Losses at the gene ends were 10 bases for V and 3 bases for J; bases not matched to a gene: 6.

The chain uses TRBV25-1 and TRBJ2-2; TRBD2 agrees at 8 bases. Looked up from germline, CDR1 is MGHDK and CDR2 is SYGVNS. CDR3 size: 15 residues. V was clipped by 5 bases and J by 4 bases; unmatched bases: 6. CDR3 sequence (DNA): TGTGCCAGCAGTCCCTCGGGGGGGAGCACCGGGGAGCTGTTTTTT. Its translation is CASSPSGGSTGELFF. The full variable domain, in which reference TRBV25-1 and TRBJ2-2 provide the parts outside the CDR3, is EADIYQTPRYLVIGTGKKITLECSQTMGHDKMYWYQQDPGMELHLIHYSYGVNSTEKGDLSSESTVSRIRTEHFPLTLESARPSHTSQYLCASSPSGGSTGELFFGEGSRLTVL.

The chain combines TRBV7-9 with TRBJ1-1; a possible D gene is TRBD1 (5 bases). The CDR3 consists of 13 residues. Trimming stripped 5 bases from V and 7 bases from J, with 14 bases between. Germline CDR1 is SEHNR and CDR2 is FQNEAQ (reference sequence). DNA of the CDR3: TGTGCCAGCAGCCCAACGGGGACGGATGAAGCTTTCTTT. As protein: CASSPTGTDEAFF.

V usage is TRBV15 and J usage is TRBJ1-1, with D unresolved. The length of the CDR3 is 12 residues. From germline, CDR1 is LNHNV and CDR2 YYDKDF (reference sequence). V shed 3 bases and J shed 5 bases, with 7 bases lying between them. The chain's CDR3 is CATSSLGTEAFF. CDR3 sequence (DNA): TGTGCCACCAGCAGCCTGGGGACTGAAGCTTTCTTT.

The chain couples TRBV19 to TRBJ1-4; D ambiguous. The V and J ends lost 3 bases and 7 bases respectively, with 3 bases between them. The CDR3 is 11 amino acids. Germline V lookup: CDR1 LNHDA, CDR2 SQIVND (reference sequence). The CDR3 here is CASSMLEKLFF. In DNA, the CDR3 is TGTGCCAGTAGTATGCTTGAAAAACTGTTTTTT.

This chain links TRBV11-2 with TRBJ2-5, with 12 bases lining up with TRBD2. Looked up from germline, CDR1 is SGHAT and CDR2 is FQNNGV. The CDR3 consists of 19 residues. The V and J ends lost 5 bases and 0 bases, in that order; junction bases with no gene match: 13. CDR3 DNA: TGTGCCAGCAGCCCGACCGGTACTAGCGGGGGGAAGTACCAAGAGACCCAGTACTTC. Protein: CASSPTGTSGGKYQETQYF.

V gene TRBV7-8 combines with J gene TRBJ2-3; 8 nucleotides match TRBD2. Per germline, CDR1 SGHVS and CDR2 FQNEAQ. The ends lost 5 bases at V and 6 bases at J; junction bases unmatched: 7. The CDR3 has 14 amino acids. CDR3 in DNA: TGTGCCAGCAGCCAGGGCGGGGGGCCGGATACGCAGTATTTT. Translated: CASSQGGGPDTQYF. Full variable domain (missing parts from reference TRBV7-8 and TRBJ2-3): GAGVSQSPRYKVAKRGQDVALRCDPISGHVSLFWYQQALGQGPEFLTYFQNEAQLDKSGLPSDRFFAERPEGSVSTLKIQRTQQEDSAVYLCASSQGGGPDTQYFGPGTRLTVL.

This clone was observed once. The chain employs TRBV19 and TRBJ1-1; 8 positions agree with TRBD1. J gave up 3 bases and V 5 bases, and 5 bases lay outside the gene matches. Germline V gives CDR1 LNHDA, CDR2 SQIVND (reference sequence). The CDR3 extends over 14 amino acids. CDR3 region: CASSYGQGYTEAFF. CDR3 sequence (DNA): TGTGCCAGTAGTTACGGACAGGGATACACTGAAGCTTTCTTT. The full variable domain, completed using reference TRBV19 and TRBJ1-1, is DGGITQSPKYLFRKEGQNVTLSCEQNLNHDAMYWYRQDPGQGLRLIYYSQIVNDFQKGDIAEGYSVSREKKESFPLTVTSAQKNPTAFYLCASSYGQGYTEAFFGQGTRLTVV.